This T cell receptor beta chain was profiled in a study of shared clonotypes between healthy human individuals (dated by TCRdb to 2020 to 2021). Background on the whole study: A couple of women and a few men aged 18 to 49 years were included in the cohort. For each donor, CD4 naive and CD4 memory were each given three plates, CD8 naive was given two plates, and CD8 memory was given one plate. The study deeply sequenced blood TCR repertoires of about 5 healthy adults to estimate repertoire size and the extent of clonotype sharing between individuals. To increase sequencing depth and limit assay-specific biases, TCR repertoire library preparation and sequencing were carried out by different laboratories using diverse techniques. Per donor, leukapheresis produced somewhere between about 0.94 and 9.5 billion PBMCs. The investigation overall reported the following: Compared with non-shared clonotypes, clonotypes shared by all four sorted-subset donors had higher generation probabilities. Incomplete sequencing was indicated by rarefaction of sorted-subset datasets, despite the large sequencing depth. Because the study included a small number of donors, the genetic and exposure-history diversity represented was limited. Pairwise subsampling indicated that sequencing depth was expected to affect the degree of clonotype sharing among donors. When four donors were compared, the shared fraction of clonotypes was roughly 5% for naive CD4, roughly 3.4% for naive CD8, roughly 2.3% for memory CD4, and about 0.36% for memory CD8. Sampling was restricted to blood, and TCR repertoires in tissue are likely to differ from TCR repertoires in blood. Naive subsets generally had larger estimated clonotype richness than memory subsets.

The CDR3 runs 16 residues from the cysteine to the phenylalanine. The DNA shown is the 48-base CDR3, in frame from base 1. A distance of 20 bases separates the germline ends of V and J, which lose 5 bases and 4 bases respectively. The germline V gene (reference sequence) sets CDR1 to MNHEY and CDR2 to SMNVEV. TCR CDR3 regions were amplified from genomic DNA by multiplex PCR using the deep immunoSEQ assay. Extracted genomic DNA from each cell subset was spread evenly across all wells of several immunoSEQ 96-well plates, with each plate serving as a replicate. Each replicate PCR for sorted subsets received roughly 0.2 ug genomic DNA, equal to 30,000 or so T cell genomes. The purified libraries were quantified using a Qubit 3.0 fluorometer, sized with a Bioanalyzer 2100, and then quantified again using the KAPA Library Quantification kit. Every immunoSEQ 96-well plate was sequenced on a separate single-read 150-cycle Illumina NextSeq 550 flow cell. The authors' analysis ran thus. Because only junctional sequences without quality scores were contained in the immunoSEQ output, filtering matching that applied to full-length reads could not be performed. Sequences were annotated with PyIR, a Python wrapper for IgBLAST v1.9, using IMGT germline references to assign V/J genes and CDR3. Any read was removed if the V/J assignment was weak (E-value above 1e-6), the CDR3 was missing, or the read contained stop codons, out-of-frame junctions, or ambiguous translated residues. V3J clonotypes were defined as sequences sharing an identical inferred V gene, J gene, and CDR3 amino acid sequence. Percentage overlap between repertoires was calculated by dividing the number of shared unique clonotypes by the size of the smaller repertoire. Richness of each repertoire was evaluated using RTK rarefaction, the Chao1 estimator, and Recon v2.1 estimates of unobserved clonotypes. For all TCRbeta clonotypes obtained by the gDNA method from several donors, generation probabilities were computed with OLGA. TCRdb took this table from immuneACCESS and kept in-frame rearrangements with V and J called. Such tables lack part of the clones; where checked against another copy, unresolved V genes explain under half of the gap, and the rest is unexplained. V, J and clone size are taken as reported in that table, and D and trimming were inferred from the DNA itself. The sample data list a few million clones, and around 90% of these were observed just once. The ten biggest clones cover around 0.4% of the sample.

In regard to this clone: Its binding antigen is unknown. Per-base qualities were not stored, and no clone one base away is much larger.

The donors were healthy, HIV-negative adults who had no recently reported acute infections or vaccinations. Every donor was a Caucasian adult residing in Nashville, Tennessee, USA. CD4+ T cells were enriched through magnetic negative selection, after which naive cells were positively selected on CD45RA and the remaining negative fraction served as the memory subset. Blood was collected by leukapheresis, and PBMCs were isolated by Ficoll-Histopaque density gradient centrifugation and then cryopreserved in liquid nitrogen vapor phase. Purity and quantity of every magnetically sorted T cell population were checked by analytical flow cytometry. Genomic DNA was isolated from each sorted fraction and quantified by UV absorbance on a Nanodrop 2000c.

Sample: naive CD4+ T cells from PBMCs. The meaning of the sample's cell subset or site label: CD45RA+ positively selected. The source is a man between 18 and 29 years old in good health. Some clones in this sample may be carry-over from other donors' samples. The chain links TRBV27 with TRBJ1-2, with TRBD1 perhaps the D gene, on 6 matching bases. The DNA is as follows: TGTGCCAGCAGTCTCAGGGGCAGGGTGACGATCTATGGCTACACCTTC. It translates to CASSLRGRVTIYGYTF.